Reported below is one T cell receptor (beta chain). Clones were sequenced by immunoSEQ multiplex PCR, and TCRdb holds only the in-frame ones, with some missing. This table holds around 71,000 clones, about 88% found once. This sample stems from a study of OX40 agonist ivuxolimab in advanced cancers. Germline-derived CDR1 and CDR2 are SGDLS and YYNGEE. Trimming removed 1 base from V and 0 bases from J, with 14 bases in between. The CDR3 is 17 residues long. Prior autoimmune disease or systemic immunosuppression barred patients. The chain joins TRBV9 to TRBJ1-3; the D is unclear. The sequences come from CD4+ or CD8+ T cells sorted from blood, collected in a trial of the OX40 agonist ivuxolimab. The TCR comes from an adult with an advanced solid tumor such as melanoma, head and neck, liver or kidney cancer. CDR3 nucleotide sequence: TGTGCCAGCAGCGTAAACCCGACGTACTCCTCTGGAAACACCATATATTTT. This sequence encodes CASSVNPTYSSGNTIYF. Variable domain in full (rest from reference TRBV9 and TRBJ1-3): DSGVTQTPKHLITATGQRVTLRCSPRSGDLSVYWYQQSLDQGLQFLIQYYNGEERAKGNILERFSAQQFPDLHSELNLSSLELGDSALYFCASSVNPTYSSGNTIYFGEGSWLTVV.